This TCR beta chain appears in the sequencing data of a study of cytomegalovirus exposure and HLA in healthy donors. Overall study: The study's early data release held about 80 million unique TCRs from HLA-typed donors.

This clone was seen just once. This CDR3 is also generated by other DNA sequences in the sample. Germline CDR1 and CDR2: SGHTA and FQGNSA. CDR3 size: 13 residues. Trimming left V 1 base short and J 8 bases short, with 11 bases between. Amplification used 60 Vbeta primers and 13 Jbeta primers. Some clones are missing from TCRdb's copy, which holds only in-frame ones; the method was immunoSEQ multiplex PCR. Of around 91,000 clones listed, roughly two thirds were seen once; the top ten hold about 2.3%. V gene TRBV7-2 combines with J gene TRBJ1-2, with D perhaps TRBD1 (6 bases). The source material was PBMCs. The source of this sequence is a human donor in good health. Here the CDR3 DNA reads TGTGCCAGCAGCTTAGACAGGGTCGGGGGCTACACCTTC. Residues: CASSLDRVGGYTF. The whole variable domain, remainder taken from reference TRBV7-2 and TRBJ1-2, is GAGVSQSPSNKVTEKGKDVELRCDPISGHTALYWYRQSLGQGLEFLIYFQGNSAPDKSGLPSDRFSAERTGGSVSTLTIQRTQQEDSAVYLCASSLDRVGGYTFGSGTRLTVV.